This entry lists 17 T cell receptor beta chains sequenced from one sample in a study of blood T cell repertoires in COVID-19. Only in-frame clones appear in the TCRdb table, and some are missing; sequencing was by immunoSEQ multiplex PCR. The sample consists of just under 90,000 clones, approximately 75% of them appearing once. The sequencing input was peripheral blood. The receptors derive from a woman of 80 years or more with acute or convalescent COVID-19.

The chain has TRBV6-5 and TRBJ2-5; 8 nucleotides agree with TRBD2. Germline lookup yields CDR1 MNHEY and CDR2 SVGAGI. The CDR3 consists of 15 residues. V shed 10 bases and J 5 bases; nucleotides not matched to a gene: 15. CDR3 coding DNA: TGTGCCACTCATCCTTCGGGGGGGTCTCACGAGACCCAGTACTTC. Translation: CATHPSGGSHETQYF.

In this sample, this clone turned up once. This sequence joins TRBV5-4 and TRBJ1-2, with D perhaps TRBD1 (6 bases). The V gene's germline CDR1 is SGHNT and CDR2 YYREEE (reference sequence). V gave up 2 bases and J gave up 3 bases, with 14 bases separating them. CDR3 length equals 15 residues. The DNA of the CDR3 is TGTGCCAGCAGCTTAGGGTCAGGGGCCGACTATGGCTACACCTTC. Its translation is CASSLGSGADYGYTF.

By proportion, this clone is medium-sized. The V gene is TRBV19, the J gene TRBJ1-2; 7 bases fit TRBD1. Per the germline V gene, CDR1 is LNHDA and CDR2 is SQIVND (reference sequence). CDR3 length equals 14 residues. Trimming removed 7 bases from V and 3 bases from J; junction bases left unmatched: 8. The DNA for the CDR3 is TGTGCCAGTACCCAGGAGGGGGCTGACTATGGCTACACCTTC. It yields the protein CASTQEGADYGYTF.

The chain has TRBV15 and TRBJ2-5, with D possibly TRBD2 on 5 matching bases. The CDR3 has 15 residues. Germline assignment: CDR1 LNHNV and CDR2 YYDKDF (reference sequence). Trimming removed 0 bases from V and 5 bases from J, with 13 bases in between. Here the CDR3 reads CATSREIGWEETQYF. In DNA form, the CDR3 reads TGTGCCACCAGCAGAGAGATTGGATGGGAGGAGACCCAGTACTTC.

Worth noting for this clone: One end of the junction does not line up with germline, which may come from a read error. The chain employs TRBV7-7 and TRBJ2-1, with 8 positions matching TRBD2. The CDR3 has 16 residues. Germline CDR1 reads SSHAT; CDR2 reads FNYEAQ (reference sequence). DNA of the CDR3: TGTGCTAGCAGCCCCGCGCCGCGGGGGGCCTACAATGAGCAGTTCTTC. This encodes CASSPAPRGAYNEQFF.

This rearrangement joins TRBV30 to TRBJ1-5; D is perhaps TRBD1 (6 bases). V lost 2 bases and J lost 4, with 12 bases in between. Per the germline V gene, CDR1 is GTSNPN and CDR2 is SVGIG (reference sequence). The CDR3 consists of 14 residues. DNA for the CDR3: TGTGCCTGGAGTACAGGGACACAGAATCAGCCCCAGCATTTT. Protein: CAWSTGTQNQPQHF.

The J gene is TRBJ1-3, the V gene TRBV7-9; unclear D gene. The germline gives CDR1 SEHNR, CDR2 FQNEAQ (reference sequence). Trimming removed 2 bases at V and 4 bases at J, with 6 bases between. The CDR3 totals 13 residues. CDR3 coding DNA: TGTGCCAGCAGCTTAATATCGGGAAACACCATATATTTT. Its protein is CASSLISGNTIYF.

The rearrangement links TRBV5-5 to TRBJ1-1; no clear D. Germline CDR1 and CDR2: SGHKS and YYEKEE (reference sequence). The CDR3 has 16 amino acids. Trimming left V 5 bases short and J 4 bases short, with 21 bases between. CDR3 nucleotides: TGTGCCAGCAGATATTCGCCGGCAGGTTCAGGCACTGAAGCTTTCTTT. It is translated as CASRYSPAGSGTEAFF.

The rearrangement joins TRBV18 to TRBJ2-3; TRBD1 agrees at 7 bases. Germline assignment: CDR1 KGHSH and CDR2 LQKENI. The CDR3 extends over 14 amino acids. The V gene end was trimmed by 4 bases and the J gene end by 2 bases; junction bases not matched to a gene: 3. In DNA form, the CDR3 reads TGTGCCAGCTCACAACAGGGGTCCACAGATACGCAGTATTTT. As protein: CASSQQGSTDTQYF.

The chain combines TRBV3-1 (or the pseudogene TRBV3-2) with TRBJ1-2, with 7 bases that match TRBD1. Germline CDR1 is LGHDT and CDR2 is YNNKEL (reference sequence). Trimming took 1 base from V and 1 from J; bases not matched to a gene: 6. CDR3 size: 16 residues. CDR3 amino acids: CASSQGRRQGNYGYTF. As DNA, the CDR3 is TGTGCCAGCAGCCAAGGCCGGCGACAGGGTAACTATGGCTACACCTTC.

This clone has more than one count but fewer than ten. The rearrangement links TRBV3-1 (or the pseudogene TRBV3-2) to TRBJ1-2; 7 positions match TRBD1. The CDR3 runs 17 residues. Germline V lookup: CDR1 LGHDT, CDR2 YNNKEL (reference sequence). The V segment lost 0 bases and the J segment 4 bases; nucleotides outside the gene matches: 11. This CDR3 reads CASSQDGGQTFRYGYTF. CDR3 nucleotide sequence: TGTGCCAGCAGCCAAGATGGGGGACAGACCTTTCGCTATGGCTACACCTTC.

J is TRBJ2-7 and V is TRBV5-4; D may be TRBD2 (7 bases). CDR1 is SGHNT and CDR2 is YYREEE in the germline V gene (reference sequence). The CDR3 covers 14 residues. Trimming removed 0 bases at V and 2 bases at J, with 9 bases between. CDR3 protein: CASSLGGGPYEQYF. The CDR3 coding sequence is TGTGCCAGCAGCTTGGGGGGGGGCCCCTACGAGCAGTACTTC.

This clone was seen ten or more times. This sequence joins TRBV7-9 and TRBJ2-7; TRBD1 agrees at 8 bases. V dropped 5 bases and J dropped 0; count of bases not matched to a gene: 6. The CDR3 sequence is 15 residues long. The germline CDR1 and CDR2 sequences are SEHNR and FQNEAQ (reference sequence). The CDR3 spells CASSLGQASSYEQYF. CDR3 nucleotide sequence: TGTGCCAGCAGCCTGGGACAGGCAAGCTCCTACGAGCAGTACTTC.

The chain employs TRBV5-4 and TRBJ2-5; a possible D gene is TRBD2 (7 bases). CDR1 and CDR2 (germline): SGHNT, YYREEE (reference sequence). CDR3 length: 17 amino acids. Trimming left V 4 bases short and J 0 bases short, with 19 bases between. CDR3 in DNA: TGTGCCAGCAGCGACGACCGGGGGAGGGGGAACCAAGAGACCCAGTACTTC. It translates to CASSDDRGRGNQETQYF.

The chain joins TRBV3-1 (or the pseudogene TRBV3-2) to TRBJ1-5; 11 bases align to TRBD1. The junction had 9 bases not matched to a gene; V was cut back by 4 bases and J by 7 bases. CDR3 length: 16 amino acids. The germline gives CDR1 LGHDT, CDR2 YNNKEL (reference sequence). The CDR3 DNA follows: TGTGCCAGCAGCCTTCGGACAGGGGGCGATTTCCAGCCCCAGCATTTT. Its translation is CASSLRTGGDFQPQHF.

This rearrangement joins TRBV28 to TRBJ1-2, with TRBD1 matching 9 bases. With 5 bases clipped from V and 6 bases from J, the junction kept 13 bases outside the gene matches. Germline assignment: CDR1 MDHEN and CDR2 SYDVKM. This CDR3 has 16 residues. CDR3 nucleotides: TGTGCCAGCAGTGGGGGGACAGGGAGGGATCCCAATGGCTACACCTTC. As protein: CASSGGTGRDPNGYTF.

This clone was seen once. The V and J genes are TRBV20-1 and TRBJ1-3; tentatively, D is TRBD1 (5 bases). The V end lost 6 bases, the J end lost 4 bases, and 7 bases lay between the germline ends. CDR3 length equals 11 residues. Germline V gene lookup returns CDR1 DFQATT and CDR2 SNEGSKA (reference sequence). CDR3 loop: CSASGGNTIYF. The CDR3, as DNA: TGCAGTGCCTCAGGGGGAAACACCATATATTTT.